This T cell receptor beta chain is from a study of T cells expressing NK-cell markers. Per germline, CDR1 KGHDR and CDR2 SFDVKD. The CDR3 spans 15 residues. No DNA is given; TCRdb re-called the 5' RACE reads and lists each CDR3 protein once. In total, the table holds about 370,000 distinct CDR3 sequences. Input material: blood T cells: a sorted CD56 or NKG2C T cell subset, CD4+ or CD8+ T cells, or bulk PBMC T cells (not recorded which). The V and J genes are TRBV24-1 and TRBJ2-1; TCRdb proposes TRBD1, but this gene call is untestable without DNA. This clonotype originated in a woman between 50 and 59 years old in good health. The CDR3 loop reads CATSDLGTRGNEQFF.